This T cell receptor (beta chain) was profiled in a study of cytomegalovirus exposure and HLA in healthy donors. Overall study findings and caveats: DRB1 had the most TCR associations and HLA-C the fewest, a later analysis found, with rates varying by HLA locus. The classifier was said to identify cytomegalovirus status with high specificity and sensitivity. Some TCR beta chains (around 160 of them) were listed as cytomegalovirus-associated.

This clone was counted a single time. Its antigen is unknown. PCR primers comprised 60 Vbeta and 13 Jbeta primers. The protocol was immunoSEQ multiplex PCR, while the TCRdb copy is restricted to in-frame clones and leaves out a portion. The data contain under 300,000 clones, just under 85% of them singletons. The V segment lost 1 base and the J segment 9 bases; nucleotides outside the gene matches: 6. The CDR3 loop spans 14 amino acids. From germline, CDR1 is SGHAT and CDR2 FQNNGV. The sequence derives from a woman aged 40 to 49 in good health and CMV-seropositive. The chain carries TRBV11-2 and TRBJ2-1; TRBD1 agrees at 7 bases. The specimen sequenced was PBMCs. This chain's CDR3 is CASSLGRGLGEQFF. As DNA, the CDR3 is TGTGCCAGCAGCTTAGGAAGGGGGCTCGGTGAGCAGTTCTTC.